A selection of T cell receptor beta chains follows, all from one sample in a study of long-term antiretroviral therapy in people with HIV. Method: immunoSEQ multiplex PCR; TCRdb's copy keeps in-frame clones and lacks some. The profile shows fewer than 25,000 clones, approximately 95% of them singletons. The sample in question was unsorted PBMCs, obtained just over 4.8 years after starting antiretroviral therapy. All receptors derive from a woman between 50 and 59 years old with HIV. Both conserved end residues are part of each CDR3. D genes are given only for firm matches. The listing skips clone size in some rows; elsewhere it reads once, few, many or a size class.

clone size	J gene	V gene	D gene	CDR3 protein	CDR3 DNA
NA	TRBJ2-7	TRBV4-1	NA	CASSQTGTLSYEQYF	TGCGCCAGCAGCCAGACCGGGACTCTTTCCTACGAGCAGTACTTC
once	TRBJ2-7	TRBV2	NA	CASRRESYEQYF	TGTGCCAGCAGAAGGGAATCCTACGAGCAGTACTTC
NA	TRBJ2-2	TRBV27	NA	CASSLAGTLNTGELFF	TGTGCCAGCAGTTTAGCCGGGACTTTGAACACCGGGGAGCTGTTTTTT
NA	TRBJ1-1	TRBV7-9	NA	CASSLPPPQGYTEAFF	TGTGCCAGCAGCTTACCCCCTCCACAGGGTTACACTGAAGCTTTCTTT
NA	TRBJ1-1	TRBV2	NA	CASSERFGEAFF	TGTGCCAGCAGTGAACGTTTCGGTGAAGCTTTCTTT
few	TRBJ2-1	TRBV7-8	NA	CASSLRSGLGYNEQFF	TGTGCCAGCAGCTTAAGGTCCGGGTTAGGCTACAATGAGCAGTTCTTC
once	TRBJ1-2	TRBV2	TRBD1	CASSEAFRGTGIRINSYTF	TGTGCCAGCAGTGAAGCGTTTCGGGGGACAGGAATCCGAATCAACTCCTACACCTTC
NA	TRBJ1-4	TRBV7-9	NA	CASSLEQGVKLFF	TGTGCCAGCAGCTTAGAGCAGGGTGTAAAACTGTTTTTT
NA	TRBJ2-1	TRBV11-3	NA	CASSLDRSASSYNEQFF	TGTGCCAGCAGCTTAGATCGCTCGGCCAGCTCCTACAATGAGCAGTTCTTC
NA	TRBJ2-1	TRBV5-1	TRBD2	CASSLELAGGRNEQFF	TGCGCCAGCAGCTTGGAACTGGCGGGAGGGCGTAATGAGCAGTTCTTC
once	TRBJ2-5	TRBV2	TRBD2	CASSHILSGREETQYF	TGTGCCAGCAGTCATATCCTTAGCGGGAGAGAGGAGACCCAGTACTTC
NA	TRBJ1-6	TRBV4-1	NA	CASSLNRAMGNSPLHF	TGCGCCAGCAGCCTAAACAGGGCCATGGGGAATTCACCCCTCCACTTT
NA	TRBJ2-7	TRBV29-1	NA	CSVATQPAYEQYF	TGCAGCGTGGCGACACAACCTGCCTACGAGCAGTACTTC
NA	TRBJ2-7	TRBV7-2	NA	CASSLARRDEQYF	TGTGCCAGCAGCTTAGCTCGGCGGGACGAGCAGTACTTC
once	TRBJ1-2	TRBV6-5	NA	CASSYSRDYGYTF	TGTGCCAGCAGTTACTCGAGGGACTATGGCTACACCTTC
NA	TRBJ2-7	TRBV28	TRBD2	CASSPSRAGGSYEQYF	TGTGCCAGCAGTCCTTCTAGGGCGGGAGGATCCTACGAGCAGTACTTC
NA	TRBJ1-1	TRBV7-9	NA	CASSPTGTEAFF	TGTGCCAGCAGCCCAACGGGCACTGAAGCTTTCTTT
NA	TRBJ2-5	TRBV5-4	NA	CASSVDRVGRETQYF	TGTGCCAGCAGTGTAGACAGGGTCGGGAGAGAGACCCAGTACTTC
NA	TRBJ2-3	TRBV7-6	NA	CASSLTEVGSGTDTQYF	TGTGCCAGCAGCTTAACCGAGGTCGGTAGCGGCACAGATACGCAGTATTTT
NA	TRBJ2-5	TRBV7-9	TRBD2	CASSSRGGLAGETQYF	TGTGCCAGCAGCTCGCGTGGGGGACTAGCCGGAGAGACCCAGTACTTC
NA	TRBJ2-3	TRBV9	TRBD1	CASSVWVGTGSDTQYF	TGTGCCAGCAGCGTATGGGTCGGGACAGGGTCAGATACGCAGTATTTT
NA	TRBJ2-5	TRBV6-1	TRBD2	CASTRTSGTSQTQYF	TGTGCCAGCACAAGGACTAGCGGGACCAGCCAGACCCAGTACTTC
NA	TRBJ2-5	TRBV19	NA	CASSIGARAQYF	TGTGCCAGTAGTATCGGGGCGAGGGCCCAGTACTTC
NA	TRBJ2-3	TRBV19	NA	CASSIGSPDTQYF	TGTGCCAGTAGTATCGGGAGCCCAGATACGCAGTATTTT
NA	TRBJ1-1	TRBV5-1	NA	CASSLGQSYTEAFF	TGCGCCAGCAGCTTGGGACAGAGCTACACTGAAGCTTTCTTT
NA	TRBJ2-7	TRBV6-1	NA	CASGRDLYEQYF	TGTGCCAGCGGCCGGGATCTCTACGAGCAGTACTTC
NA	TRBJ2-4	TRBV9	TRBD1	CASSTGQGENIQYF	TGTGCCAGCAGCACGGGACAGGGTGAGAACATTCAGTACTTC
once	TRBJ2-1	TRBV4-2	NA	CASSQDQASPNEQFF	TGTGCCAGCAGCCAAGATCAGGCTAGTCCCAATGAGCAGTTCTTC
NA	TRBJ1-6	TRBV25-1	NA	CASREQAPDYNSPLHF	TGTGCCAGCAGGGAACAGGCGCCAGACTATAATTCACCCCTCCACTTT
NA	TRBJ2-7	TRBV5-1	NA	CASSTGPYEQYF	TGCGCCAGCAGCACCGGACCCTACGAGCAGTACTTC
NA	TRBJ1-4	TRBV7-8	NA	CASSPITSTNEKLFF	TGTGCCAGCAGCCCCATAACCTCAACTAATGAAAAACTGTTTTTT
NA	TRBJ1-2	TRBV16	NA	CASSQDGAGVYGYTF	TGTGCCAGCAGCCAGGATGGCGCCGGGGTCTATGGCTACACCTTC
NA	TRBJ1-1	TRBV6-5	TRBD1	CASSYSRGGKTEAFF	TGTGCCAGCAGTTACTCGAGAGGGGGCAAGACTGAAGCTTTCTTT
NA	TRBJ2-5	TRBV5-4	NA	CASRRHIQETQYF	TGTGCCAGCAGGAGACACATCCAAGAGACCCAGTACTTC